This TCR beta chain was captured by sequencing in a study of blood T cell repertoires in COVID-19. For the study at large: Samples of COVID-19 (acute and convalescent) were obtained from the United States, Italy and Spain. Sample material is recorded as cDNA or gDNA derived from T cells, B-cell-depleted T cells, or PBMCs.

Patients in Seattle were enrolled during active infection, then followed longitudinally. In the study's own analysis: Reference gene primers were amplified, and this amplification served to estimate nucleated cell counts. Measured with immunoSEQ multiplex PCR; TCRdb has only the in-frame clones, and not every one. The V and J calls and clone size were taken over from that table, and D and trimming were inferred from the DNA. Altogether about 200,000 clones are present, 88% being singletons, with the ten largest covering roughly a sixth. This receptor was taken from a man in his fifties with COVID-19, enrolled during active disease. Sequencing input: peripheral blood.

Written as DNA, the CDR3 is TGTGCCAGCTGGCACAGGCGGAGCGCCGGGGAGCTGTTTTTT. Its translation: CASWHRRSAGELFF. The chain has TRBV6-5 and TRBJ2-2, with D perhaps TRBD1 (5 bases). V was trimmed by 8 bases and J by 6 bases, leaving 16 bases between them. The CDR3 totals 14 residues. Germline V lookup: CDR1 MNHEY, CDR2 SVGAGI.